This TCR beta chain was retrieved from a study of graft-versus-host responses after intestinal transplantation. As for the study in general: Multivisceral, liver-intestinal, or isolated intestinal transplants were performed in recipients. Recipients across the board were started on anti-thymocyte globulin induction, then kept on tacrolimus and steroids for two to four years. General observations from the study: Allograft graft-versus-host to host-versus-graft clonal ratios ran high in patients with graft-donor T cell macrochimerism.

TCRdb's table, derived via immunoSEQ multiplex PCR, lists solely in-frame clones and lacks some. Among some 130,000 clones listed, about 92% were seen once. Comments on this clone: No antigen is known for it.

The receptor was derived from a human donor who received an intestinal transplant. Sequencing used unstimulated CD4+ T cells sorted from spleen or lymph node cells, obtained before intestinal transplant.

The CDR3 loop is CASGLSKTGMNTGELFF. CDR3 sequence (DNA): TGTGCTAGTGGTTTGTCTAAGACGGGCATGAACACCGGGGAGCTGTTTTTT. The gene calls are TRBV12-5 and TRBJ2-2; D gene uncertain. Germline loops: CDR1 LGHNT, CDR2 FRNRAP. CDR3 length equals 17 residues. V gave up 2 bases and J gave up 1 base, with 14 bases separating them.